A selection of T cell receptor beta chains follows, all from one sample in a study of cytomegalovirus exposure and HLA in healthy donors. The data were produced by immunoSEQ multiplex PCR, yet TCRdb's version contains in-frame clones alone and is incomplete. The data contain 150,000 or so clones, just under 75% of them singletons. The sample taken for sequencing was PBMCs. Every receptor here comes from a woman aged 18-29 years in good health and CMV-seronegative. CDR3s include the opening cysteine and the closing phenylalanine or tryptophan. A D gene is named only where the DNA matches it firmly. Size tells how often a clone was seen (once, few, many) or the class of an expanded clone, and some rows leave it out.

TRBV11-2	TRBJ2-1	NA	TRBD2	CASSSQTSGASNEQFF	TGTGCCAGCAGCTCCCAGACTAGCGGGGCCTCCAATGAGCAGTTCTTC
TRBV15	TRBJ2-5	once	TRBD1	CATSRNRGNQETQYF	TGTGCCACCAGCAGAAACAGGGGGAACCAAGAGACCCAGTACTTC
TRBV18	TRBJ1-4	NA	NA	CASSPSVQGVEKLFF	TGTGCCAGCTCACCTTCAGTGCAGGGCGTTGAAAAACTGTTTTTT
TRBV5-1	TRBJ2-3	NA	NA	CASSLTVGSTDTQYF	TGCGCCAGCAGCTTGACAGTTGGGAGCACAGATACGCAGTATTTT
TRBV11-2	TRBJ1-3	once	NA	CASSLGTPGNTIYF	TGTGCCAGCAGCCTCGGGACTCCTGGAAACACCATATATTTT
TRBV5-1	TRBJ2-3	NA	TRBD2	CASKRDLVDTQYF	TGCGCCAGCAAGCGGGACCTCGTGGATACGCAGTATTTT
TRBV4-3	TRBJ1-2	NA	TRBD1	CASSQDRTGGEGYTF	TGCGCCAGCAGCCAAGACCGGACAGGGGGAGAAGGCTACACCTTC
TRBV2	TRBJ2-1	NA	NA	CASSTEAAILSNEQFF	TGTGCCAGCAGCACGGAGGCCGCCATTCTATCCAATGAGCAGTTCTTC
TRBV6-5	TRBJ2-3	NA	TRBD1	CASRIQGFTDTQYF	TGTGCCAGCAGGATACAGGGGTTCACAGATACGCAGTATTTT
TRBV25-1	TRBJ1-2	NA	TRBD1	CASSGRGRNYGYTF	TGTGCCAGCAGTGGAAGGGGGCGGAACTATGGCTACACCTTC
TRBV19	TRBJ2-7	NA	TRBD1	CASSRTGTETYEQYF	TGTGCCAGTAGTAGGACCGGGACAGAGACCTACGAGCAGTACTTC
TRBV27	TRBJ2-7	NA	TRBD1	CASSLGDRSYEQYF	TGTGCCAGCAGTTTAGGGGACAGATCCTACGAGCAGTACTTC
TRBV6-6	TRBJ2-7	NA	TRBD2	CASSYAGGVTYEQYF	TGTGCCAGCAGTTACGCGGGGGGGGTGACCTACGAGCAGTACTTC
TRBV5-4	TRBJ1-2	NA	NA	CASSLQGADGYTF	TGTGCCAGCAGCTTGCAAGGGGCTGATGGCTACACCTTC